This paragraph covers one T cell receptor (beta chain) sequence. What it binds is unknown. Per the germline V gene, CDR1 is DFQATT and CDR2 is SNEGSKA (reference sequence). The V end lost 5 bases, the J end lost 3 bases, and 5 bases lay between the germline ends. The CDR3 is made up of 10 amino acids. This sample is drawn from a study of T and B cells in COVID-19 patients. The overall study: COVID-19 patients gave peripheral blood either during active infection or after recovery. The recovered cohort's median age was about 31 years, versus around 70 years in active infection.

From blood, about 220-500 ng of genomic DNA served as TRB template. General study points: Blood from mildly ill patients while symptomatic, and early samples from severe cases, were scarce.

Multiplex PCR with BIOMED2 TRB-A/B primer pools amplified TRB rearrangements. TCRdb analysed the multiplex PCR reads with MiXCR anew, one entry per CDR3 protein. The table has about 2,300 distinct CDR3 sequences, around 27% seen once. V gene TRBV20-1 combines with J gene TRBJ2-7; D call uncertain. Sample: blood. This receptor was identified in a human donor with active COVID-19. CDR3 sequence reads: CSAGNYEQYF. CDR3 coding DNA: TGCAGTGCTGGTAACTACGAGCAGTACTTC.